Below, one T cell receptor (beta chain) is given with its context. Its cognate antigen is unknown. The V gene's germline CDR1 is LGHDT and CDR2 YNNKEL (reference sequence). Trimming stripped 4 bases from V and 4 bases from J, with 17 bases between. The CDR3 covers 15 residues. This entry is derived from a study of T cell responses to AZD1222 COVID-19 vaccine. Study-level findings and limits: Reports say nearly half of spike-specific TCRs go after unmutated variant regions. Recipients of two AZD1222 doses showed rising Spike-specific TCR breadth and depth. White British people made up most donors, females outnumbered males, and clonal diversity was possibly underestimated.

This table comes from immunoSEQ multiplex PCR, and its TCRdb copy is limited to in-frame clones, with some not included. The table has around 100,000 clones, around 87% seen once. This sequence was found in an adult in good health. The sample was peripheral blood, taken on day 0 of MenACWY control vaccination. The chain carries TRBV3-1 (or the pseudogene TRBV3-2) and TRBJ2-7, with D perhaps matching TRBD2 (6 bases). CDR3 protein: CASSLTWAGPYEQYF. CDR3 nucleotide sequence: TGTGCCAGCAGCCTGACTTGGGCGGGGCCATACGAGCAGTACTTC.